The T cell receptor (beta chain) described here comes from a study of patients and donors after allogeneic stem cell transplantation (dated by TCRdb to 2018 to 2020). The protocol used for the library was RT-PCR. Instrument on record: NextSeq 550. TCRdb reworked the public reads: Q25 trimming with fastp, MiXCR clone assembly, productive beta chains retained. Identical CDR3 protein sequences are pooled into one entry, listed with their most common genes and DNA. This sample holds some 200,000 distinct CDR3 sequences; 41% were observed only once. The ten largest clonotypes hold around 35% of the sample. This clonotype showed up just a few times. Its specific antigen is unknown. No per-base quality is available; no much larger clone lies one base away. The germline V gene gives CDR1 as SQVTM and CDR2 as ANQGSEA. Measured from the cysteine to the phenylalanine, the CDR3 is 14 residues long. CDR3 DNA is the only sequence kept; it has 42 bases, read in frame from the first base. V has 2 bases trimmed and J has 4 bases trimmed; junction bases matching no gene number 5.

The sequence was collected from a human donor who was either an allogeneic HSCT recipient or a stem cell or donor lymphocyte infusion donor (not recorded which). It is not recorded whose cells these are; they may come from a transplant donor. The sample comprised blood, either unsorted or a sorted T cell fraction (not recorded which). The chain joins TRBV29-1 to TRBJ1-3; TRBD1 fits 7 bases in the junction. The CDR3 is CSVERRQGGNTIYF. The sequenced DNA: TGCAGCGTTGAACGGAGACAGGGAGGAAACACCATATATTTT.